This T cell receptor beta chain was captured in a study of T-cell reconstitution after alpha-beta-depleted transplantation in children. Broader study findings: Newly produced T cells mostly provided counts and TCRbeta diversity after one year, as hyperexpanded clones declined. Reported findings indicate that, about two months after transplant, alpha-beta T cells came from several hundred expanded clones, which were derived from non-depleted graft cells. In some patients, recipient T cells and intrathymic progenitors surviving conditioning explained high day-60 diversity.

With respect to this clonotype: Its antigen is currently unknown.

Preparing the TCRbeta library involved the use of unique molecular identifiers. A single record per CDR3 protein comes from TCRdb applying MiXCR to the PCR reads. The sample consists of approximately 980,000 distinct CDR3 sequences, about 29% of them appearing once. This CDR3 is built from 15 residues. Trimming shortened V by 6 bases and J by 2 bases, and 13 bases separated the two germline ends. The TCR sequence derives from a boy less than two years old who had a stem cell transplant for SCID, so the T cells may come from the graft donor. The chain links TRBV12-3 or TRBV12-4 to TRBJ2-2; perhaps TRBD2 as D (6 bases). The source was PBMCs, mostly from graft donor cells, collected 360 days after TCRalphabeta/CD19-depleted stem cell transplant. CDR3 in amino acids: CASSRGTPNTGELFF. For the CDR3, the DNA is TGTGCCAGCAGCCGAGGGACTCCAAACACCGGGGAGCTGTTTTTT.